These 22 T cell receptor beta chains were sequenced from one sample in a study of shared clonotypes between healthy human individuals. Profiling relied on immunoSEQ multiplex PCR, and the TCRdb table lists in-frame clones only, not all of them. The sample includes roughly 500,000 clones, 95% to 96% seen only once; the top ten take 0.055% to 0.075%. Specimen: naive CD4+ T cells sorted from blood. Subset defined: CD45RA+ positively selected. The origin of the receptors is a woman aged 25-40 years in good health.

The chain couples TRBV27 to TRBJ2-3; D remains unclear. Germline lookup yields CDR1 MNHEY and CDR2 SMNVEV (reference sequence). V was cut by 3 bases and J by 0 bases, with 7 bases left in between. This CDR3 is 14 amino acids long. DNA of the CDR3: TGTGCCAGCAGTTTTAGGGCTAGCACAGATACGCAGTATTTT. Translated: CASSFRASTDTQYF.

The gene calls are TRBV5-6 and TRBJ2-1; the D is unclear. The CDR3 has 10 amino acids. Trimming shortened V by 7 bases and J by 9 bases, and 8 bases separated the two germline ends. Germline CDR1 and CDR2: SGHDT and YYEEEE. The CDR3 nucleotides are TGTGCCAGCGGTAGAGGTGAGCAGTTCTTC. This encodes CASGRGEQFF. Filled out from reference TRBV5-6 and TRBJ2-1, the complete variable domain reads DAGVTQSPTHLIKTRGQQVTLRCSPKSGHDTVSWYQQALGQGPQFIFQYYEEEERQRGNFPDRFSGHQFPNYSSELNVNALLLGDSALYLCASGRGEQFFGPGTRLTVL.

This chain connects TRBV29-1 to TRBJ2-5; the D is unclear. The length of the CDR3 is 13 residues. The V gene's germline CDR1 is SQVTM and CDR2 ANQGSEA. V was clipped by 4 bases and J by 4 bases, with 13 bases between them. CDR3 loop: CSVGRRLGETQYF. The DNA for the CDR3 is TGCAGCGTTGGTAGGCGGCTCGGAGAGACCCAGTACTTC.

The genes are TRBV9 and TRBJ1-1; 12 positions agree with TRBD1. Germline lookup yields CDR1 SGDLS and CDR2 YYNGEE. The CDR3 sequence is 15 residues long. Losses at the gene ends were 0 bases for V and 6 bases for J; bases not matched to a gene: 3. The CDR3 DNA sequence: TGTGCCAGCAGCGTAGTGGGACAGGGGGCGTCTGAAGCTTTCTTT. Protein: CASSVVGQGASEAFF.

The chain joins TRBV6-5 to TRBJ2-1; 14 nucleotides line up with TRBD2. The CDR3 length is 14 residues. Germline V gene lookup returns CDR1 MNHEY and CDR2 SVGAGI. The junction had 3 bases not matched to a gene; V was cut back by 6 bases and J by 8 bases. In nucleotides, the CDR3 is TGTGCCAGCAGAAAGGGACTAGCGGGAGATGAGCAGTTCTTC. Protein: CASRKGLAGDEQFF.

V usage is TRBV28 and J usage is TRBJ1-1, with 7 positions matching TRBD1. V lost 4 bases, J lost 10 bases, and 6 bases stayed unmatched. This CDR3 has 12 amino acids. Germline values: CDR1 MDHEN, CDR2 SYDVKM. CDR3 nucleotide sequence: TGTGCCAGCAGTTCGAGACAGGGAAGAGCTTTCTTT. Encoded protein: CASSSRQGRAFF.

The V call is TRBV5-1, the J call TRBJ1-1; no clear D gene. V dropped 0 bases and J dropped 1 base, with 7 bases sitting between them. From germline, CDR1 is SGHRS and CDR2 YFSETQ. The CDR3 extends over 14 amino acids. For the CDR3, the DNA is TGCGCCAGCAGCTTGGAGTCCTGGAACACTGAAGCTTTCTTT. Protein product: CASSLESWNTEAFF.

The V call is TRBV19, the J call TRBJ1-4, with unresolved D. V lost 4 bases to trimming and J lost 7 bases, with 10 bases between them. Germline CDR1 reads LNHDA; CDR2 reads SQIVND (reference sequence). The CDR3 has 13 amino acids. CDR3 bases: TGTGCCAGTAGTAGGGGAGTTCGTGAAAAACTGTTTTTT. Translated: CASSRGVREKLFF.

This clone was detected once. The rearrangement links TRBV9 to TRBJ2-6, with TRBD1 matching over 12 bases. Germline V gene lookup returns CDR1 SGDLS and CDR2 YYNGEE. Trimming cost V 2 bases and J 2 bases; bases outside gene matches: 2. This CDR3 has 17 residues. This chain's CDR3 is CASSVGTGGAGANVLTF. For the CDR3, the DNA is TGTGCCAGCAGCGTCGGGACAGGGGGCGCTGGGGCCAACGTCCTGACTTTC.

V is TRBV28 and J is TRBJ1-2; 10 nucleotides match TRBD1. The CDR3 is 16 residues long. Unmatched junction bases numbered 12, after V lost 3 bases and J lost 8 bases. CDR1 and CDR2 from the germline V gene are MDHEN and SYDVKM. The DNA of the CDR3 is TGTGCCAGCAGTTTGGGGGCCGGGACAGGGGTCGGGGGCTACACCTTC. Translated, it gives CASSLGAGTGVGGYTF.

The gene calls are TRBV11-3 and TRBJ2-1, with D tentatively TRBD1 (5 bases). CDR3 size: 16 residues. CDR1 and CDR2 (germline): SGHNT, YENEEA. V lost 4 bases and J lost 5, with 18 bases in between. CDR3 coding DNA: TGTGCCAGCAGCTATCAAGGGGTGCATGGTAACAATGAGCAGTTCTTC. Its translation: CASSYQGVHGNNEQFF.

The rearrangement links TRBV19 to TRBJ2-2, with 7 bases that match TRBD1. CDR1 LNHDA and CDR2 SQIVND come from the germline V gene (reference sequence). The CDR3 covers 16 residues. The V gene end was trimmed by 7 bases and the J gene end by 5 bases; junction bases not matched to a gene: 13. The CDR3 spells CASNPAGTAITGELFF. CDR3 bases: TGTGCCAGTAACCCTGCCGGGACAGCCATTACCGGGGAGCTGTTTTTT.

This chain joins TRBV28 and TRBJ2-5, with 7 bases that match TRBD1. With the DNA end fitting TRBJ2-7 better, the J assignment may be wrong. The CDR3 is made up of 12 amino acids. Germline V gene lookup returns CDR1 MDHEN and CDR2 SYDVKM. CDR3 nucleotides: TGTGCCAGCAGTTCACAGGGGCCCGAGCAGTACTTC. This codes for CASSSQGPEQYF.

The chain uses TRBV30 and TRBJ1-2; 9 nucleotides match TRBD1. This CDR3 has 12 residues. CDR1 GTSNPN and CDR2 SVGIG come from the germline V gene (reference sequence). Trimming took 8 bases from V and 8 from J; bases not matched to a gene: 9. In nucleotides, the CDR3 is TGTGCCCGGGACAGGGAAGGGGAGGGCTACACCTTC. As protein: CARDREGEGYTF.

The chain links TRBV9 to TRBJ2-3; 14 bases are shared with TRBD2. The CDR3 extends over 17 amino acids. Looked up from germline, CDR1 is SGDLS and CDR2 is YYNGEE. The V and J ends lost 3 bases and 5 bases, in that order; junction bases with no gene match: 8. The CDR3 reads CASSALTSGRAEDTQYF. The CDR3 coding sequence is TGTGCCAGCAGCGCCTTGACTAGCGGGAGGGCGGAAGATACGCAGTATTTT.

V is TRBV27 and J is TRBJ2-2; D is undetermined. V lost 8 bases, J lost 6 bases, and 7 bases lay in between. The CDR3 is made up of 11 amino acids. CDR1 and CDR2 from the germline V gene are MNHEY and SMNVEV (reference sequence). The CDR3 DNA reads as TGTGCCAGCTCCCGGTCCGGGGAGCTGTTTTTT. This codes for CASSRSGELFF.

The rearrangement joins TRBV19 to TRBJ2-3; tentative D call: TRBD2 (6 bases). The CDR3 loop spans 16 amino acids. Germline CDR1 LNHDA, CDR2 SQIVND (reference sequence). Trimming took 5 bases from V and 5 from J, leaving 20 bases between them. The CDR3 sequence is CASSPLGGEERDTQYF. The CDR3 DNA is TGTGCCAGTAGTCCCCTCGGGGGTGAGGAACGAGATACGCAGTATTTT.

This clone was picked up one time. CDR3 nucleotides: TGTGCCAGCAGTGAATACCTACAGAAAGAGACCCAGTACTTC. Translated: CASSEYLQKETQYF. The J gene is TRBJ2-5, the V gene TRBV25-1; D remains ambiguous. Trimming shortened V by 0 bases and J by 3 bases, and 8 bases separated the two germline ends. The length of the CDR3 is 14 residues. CDR1 and CDR2 from the germline V gene are MGHDK and SYGVNS.

The rearrangement uses TRBV6-5 and TRBJ2-1; D may match TRBD1 or TRBD2 (5 bases each). Germline CDR1 MNHEY, CDR2 SVGAGI. The length of the CDR3 is 15 residues. Trimming removed 3 bases at V and 8 bases at J, with 17 bases between. CDR3: CASSYELGRGHEQFF. The CDR3 DNA sequence: TGTGCCAGCAGTTATGAACTGGGTCGGGGCCATGAGCAGTTCTTC.

This clone occurred once. The chain is built from TRBV5-6 and TRBJ2-1; the D call may be TRBD1 or TRBD2 (5 bases each). The length of the CDR3 is 16 residues. CDR1 is SGHDT, CDR2 YYEEEE, per germline. The V gene lost 2 bases and the J gene lost 5 bases, with 17 bases spanning the gap. CDR3 DNA sequence: TGTGCCAGCAGCTTAGATAAGGGACGGAATAACAATGAGCAGTTCTTC. This sequence encodes CASSLDKGRNNNEQFF.

The chain recombines TRBV10-2 with TRBJ2-6; 7 nucleotides align to TRBD1. Losses at the gene ends were 5 bases for V and 0 bases for J; bases not matched to a gene: 1. The V gene's germline CDR1 is WSHSY and CDR2 SAAADI. The CDR3 loop spans 15 amino acids. CDR3 in amino acids: CASSRDSSGANVLTF. DNA of the CDR3: TGCGCCAGCAGTAGGGACAGCTCTGGGGCCAACGTCCTGACTTTC.

The chain links TRBV18 to TRBJ1-1; maybe TRBD1 (6 bases). In germline, CDR1 is KGHSH, CDR2 LQKENI. Trimming took 0 bases from V and 2 from J, leaving 10 bases between them. This CDR3 has 15 residues. The CDR3 spells CASSPPSGVNTEAFF. CDR3 DNA sequence: TGTGCCAGCTCACCACCTTCAGGGGTAAACACTGAAGCTTTCTTT.